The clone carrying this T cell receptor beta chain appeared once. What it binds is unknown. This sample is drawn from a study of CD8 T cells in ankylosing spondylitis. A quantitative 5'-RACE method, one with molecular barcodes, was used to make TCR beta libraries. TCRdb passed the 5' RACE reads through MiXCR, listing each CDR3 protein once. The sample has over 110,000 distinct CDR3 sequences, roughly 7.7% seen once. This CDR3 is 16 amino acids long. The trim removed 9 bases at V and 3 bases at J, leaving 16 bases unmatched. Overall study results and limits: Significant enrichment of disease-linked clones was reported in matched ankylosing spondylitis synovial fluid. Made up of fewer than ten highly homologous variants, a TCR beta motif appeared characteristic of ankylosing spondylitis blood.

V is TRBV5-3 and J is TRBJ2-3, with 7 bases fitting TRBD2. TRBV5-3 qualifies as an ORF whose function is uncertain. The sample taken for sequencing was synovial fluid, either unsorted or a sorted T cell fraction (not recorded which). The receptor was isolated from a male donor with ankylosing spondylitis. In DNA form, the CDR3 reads TGTGCCATGGGCCGCGGGGCGGGAGTTCAGACAGATACGCAGTATTTT. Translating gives CAMGRGAGVQTDTQYF.